The 24 T cell receptor beta chains reported below all come from one sample, sequenced in a study of CD4 T cells in relation to SARS-CoV-2 and coronaviruses. The antigens for these receptors are not known. The protocol was immunoSEQ multiplex PCR, while the TCRdb copy is restricted to in-frame clones and leaves out a portion. This table has about 43,000 clones, approximately 80% appearing once. Sequencing input: naive CD4+ T cells from PBMCs, cultured in vitro. As to subset: naive CD4+ T cells isolated by negative enrichment. The source is an adult with COVID-19.

The sample holds a few counts of this clone. The gene calls are TRBV18 and TRBJ2-3; D remains ambiguous. Germline V lookup: CDR1 KGHSH, CDR2 LQKENI. This CDR3 spans 16 amino acids. V was cut by 0 bases and J by 0 bases, with 10 bases left in between. The CDR3 nucleotides are TGTGCCAGCTCACCACCGTCGCAGATTAGCACAGATACGCAGTATTTT. This sequence encodes CASSPPSQISTDTQYF.

V is TRBV28 and J is TRBJ1-1, with 9 nucleotides matching TRBD1. V trimming: 4 bases; J trimming: 1 base; junction bases outside the gene matches: 16. Germline CDR1 MDHEN, CDR2 SYDVKM. CDR3 length: 19 amino acids. The CDR3 DNA reads TGTGCCAGCAGTTCCGACCCCCCCTTACAGGGGGCGCAGAACACTGAAGCTTTCTTT. The encoded protein is CASSSDPPLQGAQNTEAFF.

The chain joins TRBV2 to TRBJ2-6, with D uncertain. The CDR3 totals 14 residues. Germline V lookup: CDR1 SNHLY, CDR2 FYNNEI. Between the trimmed V and J ends, which lost 7 bases and 0 bases, there was a span of 7 bases. CDR3 sequence (DNA): TGTGCCAGCATGTGGGCCTCTGGGGCCAACGTCCTGACTTTC. Amino acids: CASMWASGANVLTF.

This clone was seen only once. The chain carries TRBV6-1 and TRBJ1-5, with no clear D. The CDR3 sequence is 15 residues long. Germline assignment: CDR1 MNHNS and CDR2 SASEGT. V lost 5 bases, J lost 7 bases, and 18 bases lay in between. DNA for the CDR3: TGTGCCAGCAGTCATCCCCCCAGCGCTGGGCAGCCCCAGCATTTT. Translated, it gives CASSHPPSAGQPQHF.

The V gene is TRBV19, the J gene TRBJ1-2; D possibly corresponds to TRBD1 (6 bases). V dropped 3 bases and J dropped 4 bases, with 12 bases sitting between them. The CDR3 has 14 amino acids. Germline V gene sequence: CDR1 LNHDA, CDR2 SQIVND (reference sequence). CDR3 DNA sequence: TGTGCCAGTAGTATCGTCGGACAGCCCTATGGCTACACCTTC. This gives the protein CASSIVGQPYGYTF.

The V call is TRBV7-8, the J call TRBJ1-4, with D maybe TRBD1 (5 bases). V lost 4 bases and J 4 bases, leaving 16 bases between the germline ends. The germline CDR1 and CDR2 sequences are SGHVS and FQNEAQ. This CDR3 contains 16 residues. CDR3 nucleotide sequence: TGTGCCAGCAGCTGGTCGGGGGGACGGTATAATGAAAAACTGTTTTTT. Protein product: CASSWSGGRYNEKLFF.

This clone was found a few times. The chain carries TRBV6-6 and TRBJ1-3, with a tentative D call TRBD1 (5 bases). V shed 5 bases and J shed 1 base, with 18 bases lying between them. Germline CDR1 and CDR2: MNHNY and SVGAGI (reference sequence). This CDR3 is built from 17 residues. DNA of the CDR3: TGTGCCAGCAGTCGCTCCGGGGCGGGTCCATCTGGAAACACCATATATTTT. Translated: CASSRSGAGPSGNTIYF.

The chain recombines TRBV24-1 with TRBJ2-1; D is perhaps TRBD2 (5 bases). The V end lost 4 bases, the J end lost 2 bases, and 17 bases lay between the germline ends. This CDR3 comprises 17 residues. Germline-derived CDR1 and CDR2 are KGHDR and SFDVKD. Written as DNA, the CDR3 is TGTGCCACCAGTGACTCTTACTTTAGCGCCCCCTACAATGAGCAGTTCTTC. Protein sequence: CATSDSYFSAPYNEQFF.

This chain connects TRBV21-1 to TRBJ2-5; whether TRBD1, the table's D call, matches the DNA was not checked. TRBV21-1 is labeled a pseudogene. The CDR3 consists of 16 residues. The CDR3 nucleotides read TGTGCCAGCAGCCTACCACCCACAGGGGGAGGTGAGACCCAGTACTTC. Protein sequence: CASSLPPTGGGETQYF.

This sequence joins TRBV2 and TRBJ1-6; D unresolved. CDR1 is SNHLY, CDR2 FYNNEI, per germline. Trimming took 3 bases from V and 3 from J, leaving 3 bases between them. The CDR3 consists of 13 residues. CDR3 nucleotide sequence: TGTGCCAGCAGTGATTACTATAATTCACCCCTCCACTTT. Its protein product is CASSDYYNSPLHF.

The V call is TRBV9, the J call TRBJ2-5, with TRBD2 matching over 10 bases. With 0 bases clipped from V and 2 bases from J, the junction kept 4 bases outside the gene matches. CDR1 and CDR2 (germline): SGDLS, YYNGEE. The CDR3 loop spans 16 amino acids. In DNA, the CDR3 is TGTGCCAGCAGCGTAGGTGGACTAGCGGTACAAGAGACCCAGTACTTC. Residues: CASSVGGLAVQETQYF.

The gene calls are TRBV19 and TRBJ1-5, with 9 bases that match TRBD1. Trimming removed 4 bases from V and 2 bases from J; junction bases left unmatched: 6. The CDR3 loop spans 16 amino acids. Germline CDR1 and CDR2: LNHDA and SQIVND (reference sequence). Here the CDR3 reads CASSRGQGGGNQPQHF. The CDR3 DNA reads as TGTGCCAGTAGTAGGGGACAGGGAGGCGGCAATCAGCCCCAGCATTTT. The variable domain in full, completed from reference TRBV19 and TRBJ1-5, reads DGGITQSPKYLFRKEGQNVTLSCEQNLNHDAMYWYRQDPGQGLRLIYYSQIVNDFQKGDIAEGYSVSREKKESFPLTVTSAQKNPTAFYLCASSRGQGGGNQPQHFGDGTRLSIL.

The DNA for the CDR3 is TGTGCCAGCAGTTTTGTTTCCCAGGGGTCCACCAAAAACATTCAGTACTTC. It yields the protein CASSFVSQGSTKNIQYF. The genes are TRBV28 and TRBJ2-4, with D perhaps TRBD1 (6 bases). Trimming pared 3 bases from V and 2 bases from J, leaving 17 bases between. The CDR3 sequence is 17 residues long. Germline V gives CDR1 MDHEN, CDR2 SYDVKM.

This sequence joins TRBV6-1 and TRBJ1-2; D unresolved. The CDR3 is made up of 15 amino acids. The germline V gene has CDR1 MNHNS and CDR2 SASEGT. With 2 bases removed from V and 0 bases from J, the gap between germline ends came to 10 bases. CDR3 sequence reads: CASSESINANYGYTF. The CDR3, as DNA: TGTGCCAGCAGTGAATCTATTAATGCTAACTATGGCTACACCTTC.

The chain uses TRBV28 and TRBJ1-1; D gene ambiguous. CDR3 length: 13 residues. CDR1 is MDHEN, CDR2 SYDVKM, per germline. V lost 3 bases, J lost 1 base, and 6 bases lay in between. CDR3 in amino acids: CASSLVGNTEAFF. The CDR3 DNA reads as TGTGCCAGCAGTTTGGTAGGGAACACTGAAGCTTTCTTT.

This chain joins TRBV19 and TRBJ2-1; D is possibly TRBD1 or TRBD2 (5 bases each). The ends were cut back, 3 bases at V and 0 bases at J, with 12 bases in the middle. Per germline, CDR1 LNHDA and CDR2 SQIVND (reference sequence). The CDR3 is 16 residues long. CDR3: CASSILAGSSYNEQFF. As DNA, the CDR3 is TGTGCCAGTAGTATTCTTGCAGGGAGCTCCTACAATGAGCAGTTCTTC.

The count of this clone is one. CDR3 DNA sequence: TGTGCCACCAGTGAAATAGCGGGAGTCCCCCCGAATGAGCAGTTCTTC. Its translation is CATSEIAGVPPNEQFF. The chain joins TRBV24-1 to TRBJ2-1; 9 bases are a match to TRBD2. There are 16 residues in the CDR3. The V segment lost 4 bases and the J segment 7 bases; nucleotides outside the gene matches: 10. Per germline, CDR1 KGHDR and CDR2 SFDVKD.

V gene TRBV2 combines with J gene TRBJ1-5, with 8 bases that match TRBD1. This CDR3 has 13 residues. Trimming cost V 8 bases and J 6 bases; bases outside gene matches: 6. Looked up from germline, CDR1 is SNHLY and CDR2 is FYNNEI. For the CDR3, the DNA is TGTGCCAGCGGTTCGACAGGGGTTCAGCCCCAGCATTTT. Amino acids: CASGSTGVQPQHF.

The chain uses TRBV28 and TRBJ2-7; 10 bases map to TRBD1. CDR1 is MDHEN and CDR2 is SYDVKM in the germline V gene. The CDR3 covers 14 residues. The V and J ends lost 6 bases and 5 bases, in that order; junction bases with no gene match: 7. The CDR3 nucleotides are TGTGCCAGCAGAATGACAGGGGGCGGGGACGAGCAGTACTTC. Amino acids: CASRMTGGGDEQYF.

The chain is built from TRBV4-1 and TRBJ2-7; D not resolved. CDR3 length: 17 residues. Between the trimmed V and J ends, which lost 0 bases and 0 bases, there was a span of 15 bases. The germline V gene encodes CDR1 MGHRA and CDR2 YSYEKL. The CDR3 bases are TGCGCCAGCAGCCAAGAACCCCCCAATCAGAGCTCCTACGAGCAGTACTTC. It yields the protein CASSQEPPNQSSYEQYF.

This clone showed up just a few times. The chain couples TRBV5-1 to TRBJ1-1; the D is unclear. The germline V gene has CDR1 SGHRS and CDR2 YFSETQ. The CDR3 covers 14 residues. V shed 0 bases and J shed 1 base, with 7 bases lying between them. CDR3 bases: TGCGCCAGCAGCTTGGCGGTTCCGAACACTGAAGCTTTCTTT. Amino acid sequence: CASSLAVPNTEAFF. The full variable domain, rest sourced from reference TRBV5-1 and TRBJ1-1, is KAGVTQTPRYLIKTRGQQVTLSCSPISGHRSVSWYQQTPGQGLQFLFEYFSETQRNKGNFPGRFSGRQFSNSRSEMNVSTLELGDSALYLCASSLAVPNTEAFFGQGTRLTVV.

This chain uses TRBV19 with TRBJ1-5; no clear D. With 7 bases removed from V and 7 bases from J, the gap between germline ends came to 11 bases. The V gene's germline CDR1 is LNHDA and CDR2 SQIVND (reference sequence). The CDR3 covers 12 residues. The CDR3 nucleotides are TGTGCCAGTAATCCGGGGAACCAGCCCCAGCATTTT. It codes for CASNPGNQPQHF. Full variable domain (missing parts from reference TRBV19 and TRBJ1-5): DGGITQSPKYLFRKEGQNVTLSCEQNLNHDAMYWYRQDPGQGLRLIYYSQIVNDFQKGDIAEGYSVSREKKESFPLTVTSAQKNPTAFYLCASNPGNQPQHFGDGTRLSIL.

The rearrangement uses TRBV4-3 and TRBJ1-2; D might be TRBD1 (6 bases). Trimming pared 0 bases from V and 8 bases from J, leaving 16 bases between. The germline CDR1 and CDR2 sequences are LGHNA and YSLEER. This CDR3 is built from 15 residues. As DNA, the CDR3 is TGCGCCAGCAGCCAAGAGCAGGGGATCCCAGGGGGCTACACCTTC. Amino acid sequence: CASSQEQGIPGGYTF.

This chain connects TRBV20-1 to TRBJ2-3, with no clear D. V was trimmed by 4 bases and J by 6 bases, leaving 8 bases between them. Germline values: CDR1 DFQATT, CDR2 SNEGSKA (reference sequence). CDR3 size: 11 residues. CDR3 in amino acids: CSAIGSDTQYF. The CDR3 DNA reads as TGCAGTGCTATCGGGTCTGATACGCAGTATTTT.